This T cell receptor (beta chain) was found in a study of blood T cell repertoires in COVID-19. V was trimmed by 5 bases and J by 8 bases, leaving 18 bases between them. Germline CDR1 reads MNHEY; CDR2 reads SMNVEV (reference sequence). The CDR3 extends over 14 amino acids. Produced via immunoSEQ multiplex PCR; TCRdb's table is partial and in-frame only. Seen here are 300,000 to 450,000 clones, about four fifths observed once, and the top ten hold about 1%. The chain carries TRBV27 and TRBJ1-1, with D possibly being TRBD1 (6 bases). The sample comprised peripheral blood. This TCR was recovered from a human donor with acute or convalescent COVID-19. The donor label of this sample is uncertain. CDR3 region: CASSRLQGPQEAFF. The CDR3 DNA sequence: TGTGCCAGCAGTCGCCTACAGGGACCACAGGAAGCTTTCTTT.